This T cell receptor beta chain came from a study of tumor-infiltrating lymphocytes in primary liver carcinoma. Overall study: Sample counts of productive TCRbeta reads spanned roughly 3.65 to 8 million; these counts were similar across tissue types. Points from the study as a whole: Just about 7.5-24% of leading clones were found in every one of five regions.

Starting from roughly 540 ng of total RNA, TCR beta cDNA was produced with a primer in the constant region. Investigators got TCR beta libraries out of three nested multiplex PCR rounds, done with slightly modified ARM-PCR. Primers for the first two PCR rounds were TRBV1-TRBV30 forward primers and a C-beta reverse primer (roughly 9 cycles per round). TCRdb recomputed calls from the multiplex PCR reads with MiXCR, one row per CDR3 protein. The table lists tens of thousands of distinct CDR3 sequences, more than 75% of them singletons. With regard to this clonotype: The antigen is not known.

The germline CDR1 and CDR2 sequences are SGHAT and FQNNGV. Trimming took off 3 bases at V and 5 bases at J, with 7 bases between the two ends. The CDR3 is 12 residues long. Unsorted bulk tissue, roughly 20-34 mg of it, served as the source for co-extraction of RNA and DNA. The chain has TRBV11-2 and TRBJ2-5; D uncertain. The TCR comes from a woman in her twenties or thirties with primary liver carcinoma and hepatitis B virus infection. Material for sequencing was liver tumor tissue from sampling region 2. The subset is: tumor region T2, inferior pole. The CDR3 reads CASSLELETQYF. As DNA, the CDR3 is TGTGCCAGCAGCTTGGAGTTGGAGACCCAGTACTTC.